This T cell receptor beta chain was found in a study of Tregs in tolerant kidney transplant recipients. V was pared by 0 bases and J by 6 bases, with 16 bases between. Germline loops: CDR1 SGHNT, CDR2 YYREEE (reference sequence). The length of the CDR3 is 15 residues. TCRdb's copy holds only in-frame clones and misses some; the assay was immunoSEQ multiplex PCR. The table has around 43,000 clones, about 89% seen once. The TCR originated in a human donor in good health. Source material: Tregs from blood. The gene calls are TRBV5-4 and TRBJ2-7; TRBD1 or TRBD2 may be the D gene (5 bases each). The CDR3 loop is CASSLEVGTLGEQYF. In nucleotides, the CDR3 is TGTGCCAGCAGCTTGGAGGTGGGGACCCTGGGCGAGCAGTACTTC.